This T cell receptor (beta chain) was sequenced for a study of Graves' ophthalmopathy and Graves' hyperthyroidism. Exclusion criteria comprised other autoimmune diseases, uncontrolled infections, pregnancy or lactation in patients. This CDR3 is 14 amino acids long. J lost 4 bases, V lost 6 bases, and 7 bases had no gene match. Germline CDR1 reads DFQATT; CDR2 reads SNEGSKA (reference sequence). Amplification from RNA transcripts yielded the TCR beta CDR3 regions. HTBI-primed first-round RT-PCR preceded second-round multiplex PCR. TCRdb passed the multiplex PCR reads through MiXCR, listing each CDR3 protein once. The sample contains 150,000 to 200,000 distinct CDR3 sequences, less than 45% of which appear only once.

The rearrangement uses TRBV20-1 and TRBJ1-5, with 9 bases aligning to TRBD1. The TCR was taken from a woman between 40 and 55 years old with Graves' ophthalmopathy. Sequencing used peripheral blood. The CDR3 loop is CSAPGQGENQPQHF. Here the CDR3 DNA reads TGCAGTGCCCCGGGACAGGGCGAAAATCAGCCCCAGCATTTT.